Listed here is a single TCR beta chain. No antigen is known for it. Researchers reported that TCR beta cDNA libraries carried unique molecular identifiers. TCRdb called the PCR reads again in MiXCR, with one record for every CDR3 protein. The table lists roughly 800,000 distinct CDR3 sequences, about 57% of them singletons. The sample comes from a study of post-analysis software for immune sequencing data. Whole-study results and caveats: TRBV5-6, TRBV5-1 and TRBV20-1 were among several TRBV segments more frequent in patients than controls.

This CDR3 is built from 13 residues. CDR1 and CDR2 (germline): SQVTM, ANQGSEA. V was clipped by 7 bases and J by 0 bases, with 13 bases between them. The V call is TRBV29-1, the J call TRBJ2-7, with a tentative D call TRBD1 (6 bases). This TCR derives from a girl aged 5-17 years with multiple sclerosis. Sequencing input: blood. The CDR3 bases are TGCAGCGCGAGGGGGAAGAGCTCCTACGAGCAGTACTTC. Translated, it gives CSARGKSSYEQYF.